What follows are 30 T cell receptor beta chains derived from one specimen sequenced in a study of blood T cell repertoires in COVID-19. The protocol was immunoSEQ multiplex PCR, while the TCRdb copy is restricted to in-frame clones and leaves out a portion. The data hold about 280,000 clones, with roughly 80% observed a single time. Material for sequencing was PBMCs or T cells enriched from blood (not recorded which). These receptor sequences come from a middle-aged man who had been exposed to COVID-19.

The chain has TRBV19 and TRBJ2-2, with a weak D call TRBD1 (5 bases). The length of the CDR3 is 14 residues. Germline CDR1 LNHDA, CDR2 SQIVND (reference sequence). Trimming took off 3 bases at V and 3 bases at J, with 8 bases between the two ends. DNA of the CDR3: TGTGCCAGTAGTATGCAGACAGACACCGGGGAGCTGTTTTTT. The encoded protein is CASSMQTDTGELFF.

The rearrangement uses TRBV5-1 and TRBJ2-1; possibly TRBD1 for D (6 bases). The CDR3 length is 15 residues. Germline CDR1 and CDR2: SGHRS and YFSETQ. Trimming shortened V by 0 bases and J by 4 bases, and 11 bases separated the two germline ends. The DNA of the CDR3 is TGCGCCAGCAGCTTGGGCCATACAGGGTACAATGAGCAGTTCTTC. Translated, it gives CASSLGHTGYNEQFF.

CDR3 sequence reads: CASSLVGDTQYF. CDR3 in DNA: TGTGCCAGCAGCTTAGTCGGAGATACGCAGTATTTT. This sequence joins TRBV7-6 and TRBJ2-3; unclear D gene. V was clipped by 1 base and J by 5 bases, with 4 bases between them. The CDR3 extends over 12 amino acids. The germline gives CDR1 SGHVS, CDR2 FNYEAQ.

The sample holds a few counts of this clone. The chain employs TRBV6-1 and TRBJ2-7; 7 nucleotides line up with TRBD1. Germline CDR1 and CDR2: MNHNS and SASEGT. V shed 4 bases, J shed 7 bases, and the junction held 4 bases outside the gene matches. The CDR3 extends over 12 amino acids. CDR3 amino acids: CASSVAGGEQYF. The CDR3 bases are TGTGCCAGCAGTGTAGCAGGGGGTGAGCAGTACTTC.

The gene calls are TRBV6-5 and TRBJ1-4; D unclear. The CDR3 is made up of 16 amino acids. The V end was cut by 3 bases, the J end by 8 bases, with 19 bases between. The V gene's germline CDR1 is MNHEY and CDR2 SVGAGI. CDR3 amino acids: CASSYQTTSTREKLFF. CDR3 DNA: TGTGCCAGCAGTTATCAGACGACATCCACCCGAGAAAAACTGTTTTTT.

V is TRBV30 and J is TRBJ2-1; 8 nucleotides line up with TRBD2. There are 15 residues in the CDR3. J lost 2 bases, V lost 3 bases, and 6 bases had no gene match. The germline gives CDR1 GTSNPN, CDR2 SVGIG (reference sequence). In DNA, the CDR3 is TGTGCCTGGAGGGATCTAGCGGGCCCCTACAATGAGCAGTTCTTC. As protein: CAWRDLAGPYNEQFF.

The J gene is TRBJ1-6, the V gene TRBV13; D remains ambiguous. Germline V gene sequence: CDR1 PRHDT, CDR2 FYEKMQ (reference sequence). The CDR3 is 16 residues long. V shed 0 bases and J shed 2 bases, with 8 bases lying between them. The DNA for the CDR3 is TGTGCCAGCAGCTTAGGCGACTCAACCTATAATTCACCCCTCCACTTT. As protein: CASSLGDSTYNSPLHF. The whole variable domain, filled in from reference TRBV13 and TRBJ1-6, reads AAGVIQSPRHLIKEKRETATLKCYPIPRHDTVYWYQQGPGQDPQFLISFYEKMQSDKGSIPDRFSAQQFSDYHSELNMSSLELGDSALYFCASSLGDSTYNSPLHFGNGTRLTVT.

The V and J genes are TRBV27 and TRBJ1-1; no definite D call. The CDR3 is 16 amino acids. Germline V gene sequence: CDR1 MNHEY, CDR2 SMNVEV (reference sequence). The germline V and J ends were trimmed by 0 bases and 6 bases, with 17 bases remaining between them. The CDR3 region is CASSLSFRVWSAEAFF. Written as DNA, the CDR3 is TGTGCCAGCAGTTTATCGTTCCGGGTGTGGAGTGCTGAAGCTTTCTTT.

The CDR3 region is CASSSNPGQSTDTQYF. DNA of the CDR3: TGTGCCAGCAGCTCCAACCCGGGACAGAGCACAGATACGCAGTATTTT. This chain links TRBV7-2 with TRBJ2-3; 7 nucleotides agree with TRBD1. From germline, CDR1 is SGHTA and CDR2 FQGNSA. The CDR3 spans 16 residues. The junction had 7 bases not matched to a gene; V was cut back by 4 bases and J by 0 bases.

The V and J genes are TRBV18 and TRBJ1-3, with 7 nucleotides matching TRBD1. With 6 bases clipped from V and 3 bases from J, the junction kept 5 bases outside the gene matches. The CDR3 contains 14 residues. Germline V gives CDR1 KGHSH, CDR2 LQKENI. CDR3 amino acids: CASSRGTDGNTIYF. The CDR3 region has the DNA TGTGCCAGCTCCCGCGGGACAGATGGAAACACCATATATTTT.

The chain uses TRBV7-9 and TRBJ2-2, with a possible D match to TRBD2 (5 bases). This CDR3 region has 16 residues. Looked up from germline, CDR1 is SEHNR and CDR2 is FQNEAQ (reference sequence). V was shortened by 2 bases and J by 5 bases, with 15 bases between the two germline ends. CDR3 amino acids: CASSLSFRVATGELFF. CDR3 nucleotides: TGTGCCAGCAGCTTAAGTTTCCGGGTAGCGACCGGGGAGCTGTTTTTT.

The CDR3 DNA sequence: TGTGCCAGTAGTCTCGAACCTGGGGGCACCAGCACAGATACGCAGTATTTT. Encoded protein: CASSLEPGGTSTDTQYF. The chain couples TRBV19 to TRBJ2-3; weak D call: TRBD1 (6 bases). V lost 5 bases and J lost 0, with 18 bases in between. The CDR3 totals 17 residues. Germline loops: CDR1 LNHDA, CDR2 SQIVND (reference sequence).

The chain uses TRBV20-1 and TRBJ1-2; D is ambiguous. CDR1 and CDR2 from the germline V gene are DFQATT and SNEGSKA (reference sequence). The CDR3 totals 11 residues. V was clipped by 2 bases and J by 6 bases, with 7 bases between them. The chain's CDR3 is CSARIVDGYTF. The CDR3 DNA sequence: TGCAGTGCTAGAATAGTGGATGGCTACACCTTC.

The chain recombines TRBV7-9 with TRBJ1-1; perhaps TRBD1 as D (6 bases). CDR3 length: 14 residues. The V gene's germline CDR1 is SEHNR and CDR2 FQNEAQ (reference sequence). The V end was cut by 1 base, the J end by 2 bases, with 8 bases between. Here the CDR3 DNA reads TGTGCCAGCAGCTTAGGACAGGATAACACTGAAGCTTTCTTT. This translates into CASSLGQDNTEAFF.

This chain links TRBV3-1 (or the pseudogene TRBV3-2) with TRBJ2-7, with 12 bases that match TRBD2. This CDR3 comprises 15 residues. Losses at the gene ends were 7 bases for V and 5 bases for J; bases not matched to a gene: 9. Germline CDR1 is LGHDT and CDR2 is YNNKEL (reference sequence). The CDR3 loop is CASTLTSGSGNEQYF. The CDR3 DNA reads TGTGCCAGCACACTGACTAGCGGGAGTGGTAACGAGCAGTACTTC.

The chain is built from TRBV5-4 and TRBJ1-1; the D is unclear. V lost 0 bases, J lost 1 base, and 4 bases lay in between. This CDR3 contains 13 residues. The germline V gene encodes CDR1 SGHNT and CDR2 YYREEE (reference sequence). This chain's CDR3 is CASSLGRNTEAFF. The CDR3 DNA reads TGTGCCAGCAGCTTGGGTCGGAACACTGAAGCTTTCTTT.

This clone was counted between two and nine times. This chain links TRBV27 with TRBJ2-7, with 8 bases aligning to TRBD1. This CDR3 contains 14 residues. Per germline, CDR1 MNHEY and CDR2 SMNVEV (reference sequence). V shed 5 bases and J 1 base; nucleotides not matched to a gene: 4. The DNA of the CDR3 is TGTGCCAGCAGTCTAGACAGGGGTTCCTACGAGCAGTACTTC. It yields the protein CASSLDRGSYEQYF.

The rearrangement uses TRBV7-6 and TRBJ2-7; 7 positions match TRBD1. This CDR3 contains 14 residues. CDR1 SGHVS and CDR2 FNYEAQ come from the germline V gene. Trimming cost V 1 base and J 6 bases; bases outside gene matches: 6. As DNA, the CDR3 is TGTGCCAGCAGCTTAGGACAGGGCATCGTCGAGCAGTACTTC. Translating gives CASSLGQGIVEQYF.

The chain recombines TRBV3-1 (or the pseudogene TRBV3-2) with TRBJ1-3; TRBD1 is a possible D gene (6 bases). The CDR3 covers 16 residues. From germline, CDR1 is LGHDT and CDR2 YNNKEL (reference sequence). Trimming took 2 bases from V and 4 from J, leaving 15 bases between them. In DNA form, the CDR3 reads TGTGCCAGCAGCCAAACAGGGAATTTTTACGGAAACACCATATATTTT. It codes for CASSQTGNFYGNTIYF.

The CDR3 nucleotides read TGTGCCAGCAGCGCCACTAGCGGGTTGGTCGATGAGCAGTTCTTC. Translation gives CASSATSGLVDEQFF. This chain links TRBV9 with TRBJ2-1; 9 bases agree with TRBD2. The V gene's germline CDR1 is SGDLS and CDR2 YYNGEE. CDR3 length: 15 residues. The V and J ends lost 3 bases and 8 bases, in that order; junction bases with no gene match: 9.

CDR3: CASSLGGVRTDTQYF. The DNA of the CDR3 is TGTGCCAGCAGCTTAGGGGGGGTTCGCACAGATACGCAGTATTTT. This sequence joins TRBV11-2 and TRBJ2-3; TRBD2 is a possible D gene (6 bases). Germline CDR1 SGHAT, CDR2 FQNNGV. V shed 1 base and J shed 1 base, with 9 bases lying between them. The CDR3 length is 15 residues. Complete variable domain (other parts from reference TRBV11-2 and TRBJ2-3): EAGVAQSPRYKIIEKRQSVAFWCNPISGHATLYWYQQILGQGPKLLIQFQNNGVVDDSQLPKDRFSAERLKGVDSTLKIQPAKLEDSAVYLCASSLGGVRTDTQYFGPGTRLTVL.

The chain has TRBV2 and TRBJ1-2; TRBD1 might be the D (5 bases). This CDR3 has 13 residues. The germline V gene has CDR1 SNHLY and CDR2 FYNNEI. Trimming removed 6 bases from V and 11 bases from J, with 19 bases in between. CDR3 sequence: CASRKDRLWRYTF. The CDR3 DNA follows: TGTGCCAGCAGAAAAGACAGATTATGGCGGTACACCTTC.

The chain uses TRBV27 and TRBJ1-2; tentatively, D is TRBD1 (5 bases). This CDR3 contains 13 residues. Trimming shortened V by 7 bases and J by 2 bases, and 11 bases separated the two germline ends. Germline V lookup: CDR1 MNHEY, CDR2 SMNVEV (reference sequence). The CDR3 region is CASKLRENYGYTF. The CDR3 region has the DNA TGTGCCAGCAAACTCAGGGAAAACTATGGCTACACCTTC.

CDR3 region: CASSDGRYTDTQYF. In DNA, the CDR3 is TGTGCCAGCAGCGACGGGAGATACACAGATACGCAGTATTTT. J is TRBJ2-3 and V is TRBV11-2, with D perhaps TRBD2 (6 bases). This CDR3 spans 14 amino acids. The V gene lost 5 bases and the J gene lost 2 bases, with 11 bases spanning the gap. Germline CDR1 SGHAT, CDR2 FQNNGV.

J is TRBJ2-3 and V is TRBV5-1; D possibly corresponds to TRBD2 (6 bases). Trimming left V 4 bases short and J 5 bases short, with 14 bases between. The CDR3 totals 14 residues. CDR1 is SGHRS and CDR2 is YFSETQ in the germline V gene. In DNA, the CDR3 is TGCGCCAGCAGCGAGCGATCTAGCGTAGATACGCAGTATTTT. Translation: CASSERSSVDTQYF.

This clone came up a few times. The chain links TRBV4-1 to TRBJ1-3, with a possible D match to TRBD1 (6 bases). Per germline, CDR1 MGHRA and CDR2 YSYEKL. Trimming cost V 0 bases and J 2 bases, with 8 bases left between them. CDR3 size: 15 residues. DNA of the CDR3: TGCGCCAGCAGCCAAGAGGCAGGGGCTGGAAACACCATATATTTT. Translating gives CASSQEAGAGNTIYF.

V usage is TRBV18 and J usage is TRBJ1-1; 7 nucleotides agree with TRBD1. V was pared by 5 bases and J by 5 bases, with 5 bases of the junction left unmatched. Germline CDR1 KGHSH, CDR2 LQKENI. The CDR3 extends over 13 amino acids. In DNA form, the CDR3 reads TGTGCCAGCTCAGACCAGGGGGGAACTGAAGCTTTCTTT. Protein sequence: CASSDQGGTEAFF.

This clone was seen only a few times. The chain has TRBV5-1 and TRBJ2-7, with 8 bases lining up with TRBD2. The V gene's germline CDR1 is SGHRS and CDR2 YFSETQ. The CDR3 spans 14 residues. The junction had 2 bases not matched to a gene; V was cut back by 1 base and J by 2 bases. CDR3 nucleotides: TGCGCCAGCAGCTTGAGCGGGGGCCCCTACGAGCAGTACTTC. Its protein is CASSLSGGPYEQYF.

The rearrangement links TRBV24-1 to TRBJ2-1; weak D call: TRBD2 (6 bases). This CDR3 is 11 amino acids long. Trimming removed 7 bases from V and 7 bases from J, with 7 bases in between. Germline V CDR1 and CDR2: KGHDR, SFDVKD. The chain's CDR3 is CATRGGNEQFF. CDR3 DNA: TGTGCCACCAGGGGGGGAAATGAGCAGTTCTTC.

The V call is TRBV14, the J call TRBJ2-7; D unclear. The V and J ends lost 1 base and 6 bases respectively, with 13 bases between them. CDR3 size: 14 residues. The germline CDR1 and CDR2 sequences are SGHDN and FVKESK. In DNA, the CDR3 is TGTGCCAGCAGCCAAGTTAGATCCTTATCCGAGCAGTACTTC. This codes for CASSQVRSLSEQYF.